Listed here is a single T cell receptor (beta chain). Trimming stripped 3 bases from V and 7 bases from J, with 6 bases between. CDR3 length: 11 amino acids. Germline assignment: CDR1 SGHAT and CDR2 FQNNGV. Measured with immunoSEQ multiplex PCR; TCRdb has only the in-frame clones, and not every one. The repertoire holds about 300,000 clones, 70% to 90% seen once, with 6.3% in the top ten. This sample stems from a study of blood T cell repertoires in COVID-19. Across the whole study: T cells, B-cell-depleted T cells, or PBMCs provided the cDNA or gDNA that served as material.

Sequencing was performed on peripheral blood. The gene calls are TRBV11-2 and TRBJ2-5; D is unclear. The sequence was collected from a woman between 50 and 59 years old with COVID-19, enrolled during active disease. The CDR3 nucleotides are TGTGCCAGCAGCTTCTCTTGGACCCAGTACTTC. It encodes CASSFSWTQYF. Full variable domain (remainder filled in from reference TRBV11-2 and TRBJ2-5): EAGVAQSPRYKIIEKRQSVAFWCNPISGHATLYWYQQILGQGPKLLIQFQNNGVVDDSQLPKDRFSAERLKGVDSTLKIQPAKLEDSAVYLCASSFSWTQYFGPGTRLLVL.